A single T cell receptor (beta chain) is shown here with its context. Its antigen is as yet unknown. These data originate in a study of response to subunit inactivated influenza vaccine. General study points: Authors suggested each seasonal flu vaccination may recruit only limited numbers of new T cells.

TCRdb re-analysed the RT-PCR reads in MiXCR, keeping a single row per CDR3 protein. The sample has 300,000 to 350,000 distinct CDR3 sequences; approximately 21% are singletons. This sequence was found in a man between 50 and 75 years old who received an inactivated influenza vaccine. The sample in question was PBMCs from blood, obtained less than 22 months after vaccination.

The CDR3 region is CSVDAGVNTGELFF. The CDR3 DNA reads TGCAGCGTTGATGCAGGGGTGAACACCGGGGAGCTGTTTTTT. This chain joins TRBV29-1 and TRBJ2-2, with a tentative D call TRBD1 (6 bases). This CDR3 has 14 amino acids. Germline values: CDR1 SQVTM, CDR2 ANQGSEA. The ends were cut back, 3 bases at V and 1 base at J, with 9 bases in the middle.